Listed here is a single TCR beta chain. The CDR3 end falls 3 residues outside the read, so it is completed with the germline J gene. This sample was taken from a study of T cells in women clearing cervical HPV infection. Study summary: With HLA typing for only a few women, HLA confounding remains possible.

Sequenced by immunoSEQ multiplex PCR; TCRdb stores in-frame clones only, minus some. The sample has approximately 32,000 clones, and its top ten clones hold under 8.5%. Trimming removed 5 bases from V and 4 bases from J; junction bases left unmatched: 5. The CDR3 runs 14 residues. Germline V lookup: CDR1 LNHDA, CDR2 SQIVND (reference sequence). The chain links TRBV19 to TRBJ1-1; 9 nucleotides line up with TRBD1. The TCR originated in a woman between 18 and 70 years old with a cervical HPV16 infection that either progressed to CIN3+ or cleared (not recorded which). Sequenced material: blood buffy coat. CDR3 bases read: TGTGCCAGTAGTCACCGGGACAGGGCCACTGAA. Translation: CASSHRDRATE. The CDR3 in full is CASSHRDRATEAFF.